The rows below give T cell receptor beta chains drawn from one sample of a study of cytomegalovirus exposure and HLA in healthy donors. Data came from immunoSEQ multiplex PCR; TCRdb stores just in-frame clones and leaves some out. The sample totals 100,000 to 150,000 clones. Material: PBMCs. These receptors came from a woman in her forties in good health and CMV-seropositive. CDR3s include the opening cysteine and the closing phenylalanine or tryptophan. Fields, in order: J gene, D gene, V gene, CDR3 length, CDR3 protein, CDR3 DNA. A D gene is named only where the DNA matches it firmly.

j_gene: TRBJ1-4
d_gene: NA
v_gene: TRBV15
len: 17
CDR3aa: CATSRDPIGATNEKLFF
CDR3nt: TGTGCCACCAGCAGAGATCCCATCGGTGCAACTAATGAAAAACTGTTTTTT

j_gene: TRBJ1-6
d_gene: NA
v_gene: TRBV6-1
len: 15
CDR3aa: CASSEGRGGNSPLHF
CDR3nt: TGTGCCAGCAGTGAAGGTCGGGGGGGTAATTCACCCCTCCACTTT

j_gene: TRBJ2-7
d_gene: NA
v_gene: TRBV11-2
len: 16
CDR3aa: CASSSRGSGGSYEQYF
CDR3nt: TGTGCCAGCAGCTCTCGGGGTAGCGGTGGCTCCTACGAGCAGTACTTC

j_gene: TRBJ1-1
d_gene: NA
v_gene: TRBV19
len: 14
CDR3aa: CASSMLGRATEAFF
CDR3nt: TGTGCCAGTAGTATGCTGGGCAGGGCCACTGAAGCTTTCTTT

j_gene: TRBJ1-4
d_gene: NA
v_gene: TRBV15
len: 16
CDR3aa: CATSRAGTRVNEKLFF
CDR3nt: TGTGCCACCAGCAGAGCTGGGACACGGGTTAATGAAAAACTGTTTTTT

j_gene: TRBJ2-6
d_gene: NA
v_gene: TRBV30
len: 16
CDR3aa: CAWSPAGVSGANVLTF
CDR3nt: TGTGCCTGGAGTCCGGCAGGGGTCTCTGGGGCCAACGTCCTGACTTTC

j_gene: TRBJ1-5
d_gene: NA
v_gene: TRBV28
len: 19
CDR3aa: CASSFFQGRKWGSNQPQHF
CDR3nt: TGTGCCAGCAGTTTCTTCCAGGGAAGGAAGTGGGGTAGCAATCAGCCCCAGCATTTT

j_gene: TRBJ2-3
d_gene: TRBD2
v_gene: TRBV7-9
len: 19
CDR3aa: CASSNRRRGLAGGADTQYF
CDR3nt: TGTGCCAGCAGCAATCGGAGGAGGGGGCTAGCGGGAGGGGCAGATACGCAGTATTTT

j_gene: TRBJ2-1
d_gene: NA
v_gene: TRBV7-2
len: 15
CDR3aa: CASSLRGLAENEQFF
CDR3nt: TGTGCCAGCAGCTTGCGGGGCCTAGCTGAAAATGAGCAGTTCTTC

j_gene: TRBJ2-1
d_gene: TRBD2
v_gene: TRBV7-9
len: 14
CDR3aa: CASSMQRDYNEQFF
CDR3nt: TGTGCCTCCTCTATGCAGCGGGACTACAATGAGCAGTTCTTC

j_gene: TRBJ2-3
d_gene: NA
v_gene: TRBV7-3
len: 15
CDR3aa: CASSFTGSSTDTQYF
CDR3nt: TGTGCCAGCAGCTTTACAGGGTCTAGCACAGATACGCAGTATTTT

j_gene: TRBJ2-7
d_gene: TRBD1
v_gene: TRBV10-3
len: 14
CDR3aa: CAISDRTGGYEQYF
CDR3nt: TGTGCCATCAGTGATCGGACAGGGGGCTACGAGCAGTACTTC

j_gene: TRBJ1-1
d_gene: NA
v_gene: TRBV10-3
len: 14
CDR3aa: CAISDLQENTEAFF
CDR3nt: TGTGCCATCAGTGACTTGCAGGAGAACACTGAAGCTTTCTTT

j_gene: TRBJ2-2
d_gene: TRBD2
v_gene: TRBV9
len: 15
CDR3aa: CASSVVAGGNGELFF
CDR3nt: TGTGCCAGCAGCGTAGTAGCGGGAGGGAACGGGGAGCTGTTTTTT

j_gene: TRBJ1-2
d_gene: NA
v_gene: TRBV7-6
len: 15
CDR3aa: CASSSEAYGLYGYTF
CDR3nt: TGTGCCAGCAGCTCAGAGGCCTATGGATTGTATGGCTACACCTTC

j_gene: TRBJ2-7
d_gene: NA
v_gene: TRBV25-1
len: 14
CDR3aa: CASSEAGQTYEQYF
CDR3nt: TGTGCCAGCAGTGAAGCCGGACAAACCTACGAGCAGTACTTC

j_gene: TRBJ2-5
d_gene: TRBD1
v_gene: TRBV7-2
len: 14
CDR3aa: CASSPDGQGATQYF
CDR3nt: TGTGCCAGCAGCCCAGACGGACAGGGCGCGACCCAGTACTTC

j_gene: TRBJ2-7
d_gene: NA
v_gene: TRBV27
len: 18
CDR3aa: CASSLSSFRVTGINEQYF
CDR3nt: TGTGCCAGCAGTTTATCTTCTTTCCGGGTCACAGGGATCAACGAGCAGTACTTC

j_gene: TRBJ2-3
d_gene: NA
v_gene: TRBV11-2
len: 17
CDR3aa: CASSLDTNGRRADTQYF
CDR3nt: TGTGCCAGCAGCTTAGATACCAACGGGAGAAGAGCAGATACGCAGTATTTT

j_gene: TRBJ1-1
d_gene: TRBD1
v_gene: TRBV4-1
len: 16
CDR3aa: CASSRTTAGGAKAAFF
CDR3nt: TGCGCCAGCAGCCGAACGACGGCAGGGGGCGCGAAGGCAGCTTTCTTT

j_gene: TRBJ1-3
d_gene: TRBD1
v_gene: TRBV28
len: 17
CDR3aa: CASSFTGQRYSGNTIYF
CDR3nt: TGTGCCAGCAGTTTTACGGGACAGCGATACTCTGGAAACACCATATATTTT

j_gene: TRBJ1-2
d_gene: TRBD1
v_gene: TRBV6-5
len: 13
CDR3aa: CASSFDRAYGYTF
CDR3nt: TGTGCCAGCAGTTTTGACAGGGCCTATGGCTACACCTTC

j_gene: TRBJ1-1
d_gene: NA
v_gene: TRBV9
len: 15
CDR3aa: CASSVGSRVNTEAFF
CDR3nt: TGTGCCAGCAGCGTAGGTAGCAGGGTGAACACTGAAGCTTTCTTT

j_gene: TRBJ1-1
d_gene: TRBD1
v_gene: TRBV5-4
len: 17
CDR3aa: CASSHGTGGGLGTEAFF
CDR3nt: TGTGCCAGCAGCCACGGGACAGGGGGAGGTTTAGGGACTGAAGCTTTCTTT

j_gene: TRBJ2-7
d_gene: TRBD2
v_gene: TRBV11-2
len: 16
CDR3aa: CASSQRLAGGRDEQYF
CDR3nt: TGTGCCAGCAGCCAGAGGCTAGCGGGAGGTCGCGACGAGCAGTACTTC

j_gene: TRBJ2-1
d_gene: NA
v_gene: TRBV7-6
len: 15
CDR3aa: CASSPPWGLADEQFF
CDR3nt: TGTGCCAGCAGCCCACCATGGGGCCTGGCCGATGAGCAGTTCTTC

j_gene: TRBJ1-2
d_gene: NA
v_gene: TRBV6-5
len: 13
CDR3aa: CASSYGRDRGYTF
CDR3nt: TGTGCCAGCAGTTACGGCAGGGATCGGGGCTACACCTTC

j_gene: TRBJ2-1
d_gene: NA
v_gene: TRBV5-1
len: 14
CDR3aa: CASSPGHIYNEQFF
CDR3nt: TGCGCCAGCAGCCCTGGACACATTTACAATGAGCAGTTCTTC

j_gene: TRBJ1-3
d_gene: NA
v_gene: TRBV14
len: 15
CDR3aa: CASSQARSSGNTIYF
CDR3nt: TGTGCCAGCAGCCAAGCCCGGAGTTCAGGAAACACCATATATTTT

j_gene: TRBJ2-5
d_gene: TRBD1
v_gene: TRBV5-1
len: 16
CDR3aa: CASSLVGTGTQETQYF
CDR3nt: TGCGCCAGCAGCTTGGTAGGGACAGGTACCCAAGAGACCCAGTACTTC

j_gene: TRBJ1-6
d_gene: TRBD1
v_gene: TRBV5-4
len: 15
CDR3aa: CASSLAAGGSSPLHF
CDR3nt: TGTGCCAGCAGCTTGGCCGCAGGGGGCTCTTCACCCCTCCACTTT

j_gene: TRBJ2-3
d_gene: NA
v_gene: TRBV7-3
len: 15
CDR3aa: CASSLGGIDTDTQYF
CDR3nt: TGTGCCAGCAGCTTAGGCGGGATAGACACAGATACGCAGTATTTT

j_gene: TRBJ2-1
d_gene: NA
v_gene: TRBV7-9
len: 16
CDR3aa: CASSLSRLSSYNEQFF
CDR3nt: TGTGCCAGCAGCTTAAGCCGACTGAGCTCCTACAATGAGCAGTTCTTC

j_gene: TRBJ1-2
d_gene: TRBD1
v_gene: TRBV5-1
len: 15
CDR3aa: CASSLAAGRGHGYTF
CDR3nt: TGCGCCAGCAGCTTGGCCGCGGGCAGGGGGCATGGCTACACCTTC

j_gene: TRBJ2-6
d_gene: NA
v_gene: TRBV6-1
len: 15
CDR3aa: CASSKDTSGANVLTF
CDR3nt: TGTGCCAGCAGCAAAGACACGTCTGGGGCCAACGTCCTGACTTTC

j_gene: TRBJ1-3
d_gene: NA
v_gene: TRBV27
len: 15
CDR3aa: CASRPLAASGNTIYF
CDR3nt: TGTGCCAGCCGACCTCTGGCGGCCTCTGGAAACACCATATATTTT

j_gene: TRBJ2-5
d_gene: TRBD1
v_gene: TRBV10-2
len: 15
CDR3aa: CASSALRGPLETQYF
CDR3nt: TGCGCCAGCAGTGCCTTGAGGGGGCCACTAGAGACCCAGTACTTC

j_gene: TRBJ1-5
d_gene: NA
v_gene: TRBV4-2
len: 14
CDR3aa: CATSSRDGNQPQHF
CDR3nt: TGTGCCACCTCCTCCAGGGATGGCAATCAGCCCCAGCATTTT

j_gene: TRBJ2-5
d_gene: NA
v_gene: TRBV29-1
len: 12
CDR3aa: CSVGRDEETQYF
CDR3nt: TGCAGCGTTGGGAGAGATGAGGAGACCCAGTACTTC

j_gene: TRBJ2-2
d_gene: NA
v_gene: TRBV13
len: 16
CDR3aa: CASSLGGAPNTGELFF
CDR3nt: TGTGCCAGCAGCTTAGGTGGGGCCCCGAACACCGGGGAGCTGTTTTTT

j_gene: TRBJ2-6
d_gene: TRBD1
v_gene: TRBV6-7
len: 13
CDR3aa: CASSTYDRGVLTF
CDR3nt: TGTGCCAGCTCGACCTATGACAGGGGCGTCCTGACTTTC